This T cell receptor beta chain comes out of a study of cytomegalovirus exposure and HLA in healthy donors. Overall study: The Caucasian-associated ancestry cluster contained about 80% of the approximately 390 genotyped donors.

Remarks on this clone: Its antigen is still unknown.

Whole-study results and caveats: It was only CMV serostatus that was available as immune exposure information.

Primers for the PCR totalled 60 Vbeta and 13 Jbeta. Sequencing used immunoSEQ multiplex PCR; TCRdb keeps in-frame clones, though not all of them. Among approximately 88,000 clones listed, around 82% were seen once. The CDR3 length is 16 residues. Trimming took 4 bases from V and 2 from J, leaving 16 bases between them. CDR1 and CDR2 (germline): SGDLS, YYNGEE. The sequencing sample was made of PBMCs. This TCR was sampled from a man aged 18 to 30 in good health and CMV-seronegative. The chain combines TRBV9 with TRBJ1-3, with D unclear. CDR3 sequence reads: CASSSIAAYPGNTIYF. The CDR3 region has the DNA TGTGCCAGCAGCTCCATCGCCGCCTACCCTGGAAACACCATATATTTT.